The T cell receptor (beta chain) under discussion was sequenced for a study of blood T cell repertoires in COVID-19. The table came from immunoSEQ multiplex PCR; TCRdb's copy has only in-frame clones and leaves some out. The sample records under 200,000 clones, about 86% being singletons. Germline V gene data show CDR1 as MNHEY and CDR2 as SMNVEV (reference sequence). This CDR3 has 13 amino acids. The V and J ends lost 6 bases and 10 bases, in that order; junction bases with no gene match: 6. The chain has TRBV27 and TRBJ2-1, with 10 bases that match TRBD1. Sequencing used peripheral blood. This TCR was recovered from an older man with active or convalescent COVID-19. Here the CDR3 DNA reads TGTGCCAGCAGCAGACAGGGGGCTCGAGAGCAGTTCTTC. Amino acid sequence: CASSRQGAREQFF.